This T cell receptor (beta chain) was captured by sequencing in a study of cytomegalovirus exposure and HLA in healthy donors. On the study more broadly: Falling in the Caucasian-associated ancestry cluster were 65% to 90% of under 500 genotyped donors.

Trimming removed 5 bases at V and 1 base at J, with 9 bases between. Germline assignment: CDR1 SGHRS and CDR2 YFSETQ. CDR3 size: 13 residues. Remarks on this clone: Its antigen is not known.

Study-wide points: Cytomegalovirus-associated status was assigned to approximately 160 TCR beta chains.

Participants comprised healthy donors of bone marrow. Primers included in the PCR were 60 Vbeta and 13 Jbeta primers. Using immunoSEQ multiplex PCR, the repertoire was profiled, and TCRdb retains in-frame clones only, with some absent. The data contain 180,000 or so clones, roughly 76% of them singletons. This sequence was found in a young woman in good health and CMV-seropositive. Sequenced material: PBMCs. V gene TRBV5-1 combines with J gene TRBJ1-1, with D hard to call. The CDR3 DNA sequence: TGCGCCAGCAGAGATACGGGGAACACTGAAGCTTTCTTT. Its translation: CASRDTGNTEAFF.